The sequence of this TCR beta chain was determined in a study of T cell responses to AZD1222 COVID-19 vaccine. The data were produced by immunoSEQ multiplex PCR, yet TCRdb's version contains in-frame clones alone and is incomplete. The sample carries around 95,000 clones, about 90% recorded once. Only one count was recorded for this clone. Its specificity is unknown. CDR3 length: 15 residues. Germline loops: CDR1 SEHNR, CDR2 FQNEAQ (reference sequence). The V segment lost 4 bases and the J segment 7 bases; nucleotides outside the gene matches: 7. General observations from the study: There were repertoire samples only from the period after the peak T cell response. Once two AZD1222 doses were given, Spike-specific TCR breadth and depth went up. Spike-wide vaccine-associated CD4 TCRs dominated at 160-218 and 743-854.

V gene TRBV7-9 combines with J gene TRBJ2-1; 10 bases line up with TRBD1. Sequencing was performed on peripheral blood, taken on day 0 of MenACWY control vaccination. The receptor was derived from an adult in good health. The CDR3: CASSSRQGAGNEQFF. CDR3 coding DNA: TGTGCCAGCAGCTCAAGACAGGGGGCGGGTAATGAGCAGTTCTTC.